This T cell receptor (beta chain) was sequenced during a study of blood T cell repertoires in COVID-19. Study-wide background: COVID-19 samples collected from the United States, Italy and Spain covered acute and convalescent phases. The cDNA or gDNA used as material had been derived from T cells, B-cell-depleted T cells, or PBMCs.

Original processing methods: Reference gene primer amplification in the assay estimated nucleated cell counts. Using immunoSEQ multiplex PCR, the repertoire was profiled, and TCRdb retains in-frame clones only, with some absent. V and J calls and clone size come straight from that table; D and trimming were deduced from the DNA. This table has more than 150,000 clones, around four fifths appearing once. V lost 2 bases, J lost 6 bases, and 11 bases lay in between. Germline lookup yields CDR1 SGHTA and CDR2 FQGNSA. This CDR3 region has 14 residues. This receptor was identified in a woman between 25 and 40 years old with acute or convalescent COVID-19. Input material: peripheral blood. This chain links TRBV7-2 with TRBJ1-5, with D uncertain. The CDR3 loop reads CASSLWEGGQPQHF. The DNA of the CDR3 is TGTGCCAGCAGCTTATGGGAGGGCGGTCAGCCCCAGCATTTT.